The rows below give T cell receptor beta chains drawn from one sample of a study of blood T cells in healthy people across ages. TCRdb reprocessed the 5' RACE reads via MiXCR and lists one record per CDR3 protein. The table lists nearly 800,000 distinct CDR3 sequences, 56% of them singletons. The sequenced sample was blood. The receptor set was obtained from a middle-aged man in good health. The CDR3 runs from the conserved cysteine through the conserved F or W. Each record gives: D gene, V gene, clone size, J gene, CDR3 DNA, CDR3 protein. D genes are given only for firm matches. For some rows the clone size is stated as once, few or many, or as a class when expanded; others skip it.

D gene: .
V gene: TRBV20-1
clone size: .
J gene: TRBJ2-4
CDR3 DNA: TGCAGTGCTTCTGGTGCGTTGGCCAAAAACATTCAGTACTTC
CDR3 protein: CSASGALAKNIQYF

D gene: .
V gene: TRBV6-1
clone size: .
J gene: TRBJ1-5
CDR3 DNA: TGTGCCAGCAGTGAAGCGTCAGGGCCTAGCAATCAGCCCCAGCATTTT
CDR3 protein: CASSEASGPSNQPQHF

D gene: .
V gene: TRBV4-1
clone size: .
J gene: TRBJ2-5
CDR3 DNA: TGCGCCAGCAGCCAACCCGACAGGTACGTGCAGTACTTC
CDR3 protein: CASSQPDRYVQYF

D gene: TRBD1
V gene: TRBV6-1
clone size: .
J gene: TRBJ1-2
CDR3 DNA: TGTGCCAGCAGAACTACCGGGACAGGTTCTTCCGACTATGGCTACACCTTC
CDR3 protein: CASRTTGTGSSDYGYTF

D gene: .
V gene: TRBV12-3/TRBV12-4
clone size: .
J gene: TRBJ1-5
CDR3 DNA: TGTGCCAGCAGTTTACACGGGGTGGCCAACAATCAGCCCCAGCATTTT
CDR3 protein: CASSLHGVANNQPQHF

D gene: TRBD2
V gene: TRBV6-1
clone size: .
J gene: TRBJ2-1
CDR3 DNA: TGTGCCAGCAGTGAACCCGGACTAGCGGGGGGCAATGAGCAGTTCTTC
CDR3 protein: CASSEPGLAGGNEQFF

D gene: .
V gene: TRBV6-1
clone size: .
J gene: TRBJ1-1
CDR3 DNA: TGTGCCAGCGCTCCCCTACAGACGAACACTGAAGCTTTCTTT
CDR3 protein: CASAPLQTNTEAFF

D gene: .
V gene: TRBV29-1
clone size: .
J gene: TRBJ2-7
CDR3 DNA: TGCAGCGTTGGGACAGCCGGTTACGAGCAGTACTTC
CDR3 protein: CSVGTAGYEQYF

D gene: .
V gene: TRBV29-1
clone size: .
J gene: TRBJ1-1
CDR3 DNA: TGCAGCGGAAGGCGCCCAGACACTGAAGCTTTCTTT
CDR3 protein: CSGRRPDTEAFF

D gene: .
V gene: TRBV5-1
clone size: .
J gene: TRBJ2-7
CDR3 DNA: TGCGCCAGCAGCGAACACCGGGACATTCCCTACGAGCAGTACTTC
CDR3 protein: CASSEHRDIPYEQYF

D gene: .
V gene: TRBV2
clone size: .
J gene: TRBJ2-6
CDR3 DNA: TGTGCCAGCACATGGGACTCTGGGGCCAACGTCCTGACTTTC
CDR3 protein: CASTWDSGANVLTF

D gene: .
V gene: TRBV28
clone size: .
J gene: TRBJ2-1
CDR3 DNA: TGTGCCAGCAGCATAGGGAATCGCAATGAGCAGTTCTTC
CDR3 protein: CASSIGNRNEQFF

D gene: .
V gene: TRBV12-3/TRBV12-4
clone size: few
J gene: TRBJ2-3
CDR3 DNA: TGTGCCAGCATCGGGACGGATACGCAGTATTTT
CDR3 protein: CASIGTDTQYF

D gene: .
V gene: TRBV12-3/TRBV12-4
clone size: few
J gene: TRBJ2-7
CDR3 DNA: TGTGCCAGCAGTTTCCGGGGGTCCCATATCAGCTCCTACGAGCAGTACTTC
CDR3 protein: CASSFRGSHISSYEQYF

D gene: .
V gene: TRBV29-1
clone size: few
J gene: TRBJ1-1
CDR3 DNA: TGCAGCGTTGAAAATCAACACGTGGTCACTGAAGCTTTCTTT
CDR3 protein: CSVENQHVVTEAFF

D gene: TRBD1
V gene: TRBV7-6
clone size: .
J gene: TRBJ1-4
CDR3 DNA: TGTGCCAGCACCCGAGGGGGCCTAACTAATGAAAAACTGTTTTTT
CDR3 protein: CASTRGGLTNEKLFF

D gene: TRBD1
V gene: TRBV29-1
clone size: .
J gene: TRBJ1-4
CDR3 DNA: TGCAGCGTTGGAAGGGGGCGTAATGAAAAACTGTTTTTT
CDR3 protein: CSVGRGRNEKLFF

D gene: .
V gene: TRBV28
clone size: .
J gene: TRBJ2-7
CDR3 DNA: TGTGCCAGCAGTTACGGGATCAACTCCTACGAGCAGTACTTC
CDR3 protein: CASSYGINSYEQYF

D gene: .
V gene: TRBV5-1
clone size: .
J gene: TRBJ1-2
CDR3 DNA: TGCGCCAGCGCGTTGGAACGGTATGGCTACACCTTC
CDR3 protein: CASALERYGYTF

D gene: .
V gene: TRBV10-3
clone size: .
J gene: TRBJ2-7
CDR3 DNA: TGTGCCATCTCGGGGGGCTCCTACAATGAGCAGTACTTC
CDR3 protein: CAISGGSYNEQYF

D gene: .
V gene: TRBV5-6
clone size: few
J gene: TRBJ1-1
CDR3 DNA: TGTGCCAGCAGCTTGGACGCGGTGGACGGGACTGAAGCTTTCTTT
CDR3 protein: CASSLDAVDGTEAFF

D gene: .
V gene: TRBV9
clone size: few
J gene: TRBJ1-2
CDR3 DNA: TGTGCCAGCAGCGTGTCGATGCGGGACTATGGCTACACCTTC
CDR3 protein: CASSVSMRDYGYTF

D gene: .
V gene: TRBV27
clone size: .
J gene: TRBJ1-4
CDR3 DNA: TGTGCCAGCAGTTTAGTCGAAGATGAAAAACTGTTTTTT
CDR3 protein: CASSLVEDEKLFF

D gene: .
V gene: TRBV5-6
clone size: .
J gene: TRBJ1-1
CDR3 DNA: TGTGCCAGCAGCTTGAGGGGAGTGACGGGGAAATTGAACACTGAAGCTTTCTTT
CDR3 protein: CASSLRGVTGKLNTEAFF

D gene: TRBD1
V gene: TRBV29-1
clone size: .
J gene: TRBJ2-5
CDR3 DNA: TGCAGCGTTGAAGGTGCGGGACAGGGGTACGGGACCCAGTACTTC
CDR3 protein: CSVEGAGQGYGTQYF

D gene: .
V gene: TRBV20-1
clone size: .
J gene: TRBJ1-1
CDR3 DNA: TGCAGTGCTAGATCCCCCCGGACACACAACACTGAAGCTTTCTTT
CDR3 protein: CSARSPRTHNTEAFF

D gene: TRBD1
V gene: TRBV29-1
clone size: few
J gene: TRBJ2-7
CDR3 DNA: TGCAGCGTTCGTCCCGGGACAGGGGTCGAGCAGTACTTC
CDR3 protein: CSVRPGTGVEQYF

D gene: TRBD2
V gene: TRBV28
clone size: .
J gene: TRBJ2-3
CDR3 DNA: TGTGCCAGCAGTCCCCCTTTTAGCGGGCCCGGGGATACGCAGTATTTT
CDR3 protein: CASSPPFSGPGDTQYF

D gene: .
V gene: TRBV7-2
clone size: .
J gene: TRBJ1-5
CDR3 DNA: TGTGCCAGCAGCGAAGGGGGGAATCAGCCCCAGCATTTT
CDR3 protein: CASSEGGNQPQHF

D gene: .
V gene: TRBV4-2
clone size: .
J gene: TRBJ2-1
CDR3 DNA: TGTGCCAGCAGCCAAGATCAACAGGGCGGAATGAATGAGCAGTTCTTC
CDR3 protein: CASSQDQQGGMNEQFF

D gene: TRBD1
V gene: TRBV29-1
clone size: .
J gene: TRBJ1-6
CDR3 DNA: TGCAGCGTACGACAGGGCGGTAATTCACCCCTCCACTTT
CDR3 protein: CSVRQGGNSPLHF

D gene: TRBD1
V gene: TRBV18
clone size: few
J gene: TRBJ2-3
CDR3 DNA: TGTGCCAGCTCACCGGGACAGGGACTAGATACGCAGTATTTT
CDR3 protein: CASSPGQGLDTQYF

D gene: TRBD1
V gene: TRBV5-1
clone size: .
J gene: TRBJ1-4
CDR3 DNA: TGCGCCAGCAAAACTGACAGGGTAGGAGAAAAACTGTTTTTT
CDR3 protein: CASKTDRVGEKLFF

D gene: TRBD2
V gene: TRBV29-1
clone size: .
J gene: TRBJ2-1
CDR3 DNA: TGCAGCGTGGGGGAGGGCTCGTACAATGAGCAGTTCTTC
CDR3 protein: CSVGEGSYNEQFF

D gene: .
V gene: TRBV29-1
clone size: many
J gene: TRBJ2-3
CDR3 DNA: TGCAGCGTTGAAGGGACAGATACGCAGTATTTT
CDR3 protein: CSVEGTDTQYF

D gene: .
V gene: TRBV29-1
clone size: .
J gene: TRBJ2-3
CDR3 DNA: TGCAGCGTTCGACGGAACACAGATACGCAGTATTTT
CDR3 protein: CSVRRNTDTQYF

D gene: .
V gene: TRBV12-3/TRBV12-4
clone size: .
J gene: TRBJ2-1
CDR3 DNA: TGTGCCAGCAGTCGTCGACAGACGTCTTACAATGAGCAGTTCTTC
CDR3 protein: CASSRRQTSYNEQFF

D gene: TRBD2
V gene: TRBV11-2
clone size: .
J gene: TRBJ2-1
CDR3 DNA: TGTGCCAGCAGCTTTAGCGGGAGGGCCGACAATGAGCAGTTCTTC
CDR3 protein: CASSFSGRADNEQFF

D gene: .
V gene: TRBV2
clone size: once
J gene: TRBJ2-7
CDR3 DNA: TGTGCCAGCAGCGGTACACACGTCTCCTACGAGCAGTACTTC
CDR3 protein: CASSGTHVSYEQYF

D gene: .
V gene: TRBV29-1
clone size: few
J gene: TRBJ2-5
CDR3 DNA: TGCAGCGTTAAGTTCGGCAGGGGGGAAGAGACCCAGTACTTC
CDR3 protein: CSVKFGRGEETQYF

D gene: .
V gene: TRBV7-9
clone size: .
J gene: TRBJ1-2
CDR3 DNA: TGTGCCAGCAGCTTAGGAGGGCAGAGGATGGGCTACACCTTC
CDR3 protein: CASSLGGQRMGYTF

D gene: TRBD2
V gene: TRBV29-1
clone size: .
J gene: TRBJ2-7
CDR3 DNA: TGCAGCGTGGGGAGGGACGGGGGCGAGCAGTACTTC
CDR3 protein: CSVGRDGGEQYF

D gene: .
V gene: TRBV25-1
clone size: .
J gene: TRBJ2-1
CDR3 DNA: TGTGCCAGCAGTGGTCGGAATTCAAACAGGGTTAACTACAATGAGCAGTTCTTC
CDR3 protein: CASSGRNSNRVNYNEQFF

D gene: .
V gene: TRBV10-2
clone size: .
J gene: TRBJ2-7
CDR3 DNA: TGCGCCAGCAGTGGGATTGACAGTGGTTACGAGCAGTACTTC
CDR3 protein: CASSGIDSGYEQYF

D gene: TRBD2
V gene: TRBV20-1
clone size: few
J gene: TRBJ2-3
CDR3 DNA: TGCAGTGCTACCTATAATCAAGCGGGAGTGATAGATACGCAGTATTTT
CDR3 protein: CSATYNQAGVIDTQYF

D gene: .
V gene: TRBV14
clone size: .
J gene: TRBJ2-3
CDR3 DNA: TGTGCCAGCAGCCAAGCACTAGGAAACACAGATACGCAGTATTTT
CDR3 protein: CASSQALGNTDTQYF

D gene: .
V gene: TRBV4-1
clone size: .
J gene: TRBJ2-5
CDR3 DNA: TGCGCCAGCAGCCAGGAGGGTTTAGAGACCCAGTACTTC
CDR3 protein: CASSQEGLETQYF

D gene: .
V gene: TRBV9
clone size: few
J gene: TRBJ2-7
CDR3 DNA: TGTGCCAGCAGCGCAAGCGGGACAGGCCCCTACGAGCAGTACTTC
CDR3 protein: CASSASGTGPYEQYF

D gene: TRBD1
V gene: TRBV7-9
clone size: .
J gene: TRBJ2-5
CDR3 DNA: TGTGCCAGCAGCTCTACGACAGGGGATGGGGAGACCCAGTACTTC
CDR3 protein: CASSSTTGDGETQYF

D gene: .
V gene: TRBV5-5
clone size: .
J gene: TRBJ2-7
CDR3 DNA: TGTGCCAGCAGCTTGGAGGCAGACTCCAGCTACGAGCAGTACTTC
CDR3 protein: CASSLEADSSYEQYF

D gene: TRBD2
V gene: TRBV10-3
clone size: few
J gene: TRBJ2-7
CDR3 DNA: TGTGCCATCAGTGAGTCGACTAGCGGGATGAGCGAGCAGTACTTC
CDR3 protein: CAISESTSGMSEQYF

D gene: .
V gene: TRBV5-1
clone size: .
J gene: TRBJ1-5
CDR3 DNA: TGCGCCAGCAGCTCCCTCCTAAGCACAGATACGCAGCATTTT
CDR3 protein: CASSSLLSTDTQHF

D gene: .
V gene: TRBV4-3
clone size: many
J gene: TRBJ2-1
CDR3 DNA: TGCGCCAGCAGCCCCGAACCGGGAACGGAGCAGTTCTTC
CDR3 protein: CASSPEPGTEQFF

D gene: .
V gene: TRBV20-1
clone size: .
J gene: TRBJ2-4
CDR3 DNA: TGCAGTGCTAGAGTTAAAAGTAGCGGAATAGCCAAAAACATTCAGTACTTC
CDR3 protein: CSARVKSSGIAKNIQYF